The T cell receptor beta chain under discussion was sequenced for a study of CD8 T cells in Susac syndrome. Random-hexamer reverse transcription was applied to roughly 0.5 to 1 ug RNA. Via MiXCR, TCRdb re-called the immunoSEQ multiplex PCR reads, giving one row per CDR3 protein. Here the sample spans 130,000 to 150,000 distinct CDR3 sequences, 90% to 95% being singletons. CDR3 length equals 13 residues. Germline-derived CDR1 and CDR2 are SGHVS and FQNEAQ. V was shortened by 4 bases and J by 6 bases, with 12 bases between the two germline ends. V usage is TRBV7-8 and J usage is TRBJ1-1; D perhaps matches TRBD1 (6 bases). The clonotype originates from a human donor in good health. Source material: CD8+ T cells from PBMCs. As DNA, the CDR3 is TGTGCCAGCAGCTCTCGACAGGTTCCTGAAGCTTTCTTT. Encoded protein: CASSSRQVPEAFF.